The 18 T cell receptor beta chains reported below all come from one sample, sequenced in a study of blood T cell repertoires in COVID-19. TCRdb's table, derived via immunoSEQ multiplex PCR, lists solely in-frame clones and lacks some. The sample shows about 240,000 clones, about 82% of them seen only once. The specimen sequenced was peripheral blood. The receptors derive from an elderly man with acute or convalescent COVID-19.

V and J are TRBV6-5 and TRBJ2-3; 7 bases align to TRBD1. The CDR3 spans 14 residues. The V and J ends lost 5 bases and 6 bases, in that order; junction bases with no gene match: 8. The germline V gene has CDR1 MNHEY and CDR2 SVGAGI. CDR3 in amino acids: CASSPRQGRDTQYF. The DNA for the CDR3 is TGTGCCAGCAGTCCACGACAGGGAAGGGATACGCAGTATTTT.

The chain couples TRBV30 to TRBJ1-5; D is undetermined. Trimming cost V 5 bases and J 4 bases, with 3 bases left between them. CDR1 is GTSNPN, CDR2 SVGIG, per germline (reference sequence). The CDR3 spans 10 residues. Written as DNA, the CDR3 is TGTGCCTGGCTAAATCAGCCCCAGCATTTT. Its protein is CAWLNQPQHF.

CDR3: CAIRAGLEPNEQYF. In DNA, the CDR3 is TGTGCCATCAGGGCCGGACTAGAACCAAACGAGCAGTACTTC. This chain joins TRBV10-3 and TRBJ2-7, with TRBD2 matching 7 bases. V lost 6 bases and J lost 5; bases outside the gene matches: 10. CDR1 ENHRY and CDR2 SYGVKD come from the germline V gene. This CDR3 has 14 residues.

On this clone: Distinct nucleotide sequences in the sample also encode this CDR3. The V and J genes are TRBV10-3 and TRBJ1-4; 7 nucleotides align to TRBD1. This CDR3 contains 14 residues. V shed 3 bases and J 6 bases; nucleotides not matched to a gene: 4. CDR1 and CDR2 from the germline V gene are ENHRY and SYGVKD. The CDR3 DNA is TGTGCCATCAGTGAACGACAGGGTGATGAAAAACTGTTTTTT. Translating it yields CAISERQGDEKLFF.

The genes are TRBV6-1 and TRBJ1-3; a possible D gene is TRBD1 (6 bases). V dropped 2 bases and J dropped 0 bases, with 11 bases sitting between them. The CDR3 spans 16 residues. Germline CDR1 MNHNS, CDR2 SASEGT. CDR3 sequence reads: CASSEFRTASGNTIYF. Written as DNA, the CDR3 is TGTGCCAGCAGTGAATTTAGGACAGCCTCTGGAAACACCATATATTTT.

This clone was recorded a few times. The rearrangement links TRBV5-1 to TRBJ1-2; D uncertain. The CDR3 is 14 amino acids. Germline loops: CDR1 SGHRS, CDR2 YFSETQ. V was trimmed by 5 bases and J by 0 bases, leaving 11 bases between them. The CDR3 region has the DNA TGCGCCAGCAGTATTCAGGCAGCTAACTATGGCTACACCTTC. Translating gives CASSIQAANYGYTF.

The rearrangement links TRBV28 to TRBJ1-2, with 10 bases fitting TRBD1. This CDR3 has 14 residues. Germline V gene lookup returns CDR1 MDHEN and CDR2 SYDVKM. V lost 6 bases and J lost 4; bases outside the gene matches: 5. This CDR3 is CASSIRTGGYGYTF. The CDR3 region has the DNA TGTGCCAGCAGCATTCGGACAGGGGGCTATGGCTACACCTTC.

Here the CDR3 reads CASSSGIYEQYF. CDR3 in DNA: TGTGCCAGTTCGTCAGGGATCTACGAGCAGTACTTC. The chain is built from TRBV19 and TRBJ2-7; possible D gene TRBD1, 5 bases. CDR3 length: 12 amino acids. V lost 8 bases and J lost 3, with 11 bases in between. From germline, CDR1 is LNHDA and CDR2 SQIVND (reference sequence).

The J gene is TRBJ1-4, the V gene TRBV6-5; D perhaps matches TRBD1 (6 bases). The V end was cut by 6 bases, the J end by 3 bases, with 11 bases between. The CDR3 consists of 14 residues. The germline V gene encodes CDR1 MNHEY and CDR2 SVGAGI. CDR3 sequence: CASRRQVSNEKLFF. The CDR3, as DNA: TGTGCCAGCAGGCGACAGGTGTCTAATGAAAAACTGTTTTTT.

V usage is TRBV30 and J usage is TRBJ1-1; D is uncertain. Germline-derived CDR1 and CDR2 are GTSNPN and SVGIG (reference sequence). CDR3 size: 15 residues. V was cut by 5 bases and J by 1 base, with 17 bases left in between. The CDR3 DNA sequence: TGTGCCTGGCGACGGCCGACCCCGGGGAACACTGAAGCTTTCTTT. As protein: CAWRRPTPGNTEAFF.

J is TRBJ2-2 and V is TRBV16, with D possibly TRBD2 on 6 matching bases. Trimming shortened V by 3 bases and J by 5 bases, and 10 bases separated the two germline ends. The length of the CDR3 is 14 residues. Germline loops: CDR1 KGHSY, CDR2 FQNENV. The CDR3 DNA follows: TGTGCCAGCAGCCAGCGACGGGAGACCGGGGAGCTGTTTTTT. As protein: CASSQRRETGELFF.

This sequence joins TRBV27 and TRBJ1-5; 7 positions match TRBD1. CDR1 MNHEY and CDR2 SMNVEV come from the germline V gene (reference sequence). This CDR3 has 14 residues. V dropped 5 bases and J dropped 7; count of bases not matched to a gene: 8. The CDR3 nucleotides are TGTGCCAGCAGTCCGGACAGGTTCGGGCAGCCCCAGCATTTT. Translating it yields CASSPDRFGQPQHF.

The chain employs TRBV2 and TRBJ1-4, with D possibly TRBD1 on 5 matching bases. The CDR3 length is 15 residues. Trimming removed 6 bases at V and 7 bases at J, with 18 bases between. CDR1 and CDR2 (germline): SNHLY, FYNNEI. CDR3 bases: TGTGCCAGCAGAATGGAGGAGGGGCTGGGTGAAAAACTGTTTTTT. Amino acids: CASRMEEGLGEKLFF.

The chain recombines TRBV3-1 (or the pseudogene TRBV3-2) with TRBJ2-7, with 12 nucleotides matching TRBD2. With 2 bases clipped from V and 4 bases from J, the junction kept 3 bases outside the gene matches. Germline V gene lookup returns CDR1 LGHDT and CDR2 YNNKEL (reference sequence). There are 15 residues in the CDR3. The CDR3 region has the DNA TGTGCCAGCAGCCAAACCCTAGCGGGAGGGTACGAGCAGTACTTC. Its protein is CASSQTLAGGYEQYF.

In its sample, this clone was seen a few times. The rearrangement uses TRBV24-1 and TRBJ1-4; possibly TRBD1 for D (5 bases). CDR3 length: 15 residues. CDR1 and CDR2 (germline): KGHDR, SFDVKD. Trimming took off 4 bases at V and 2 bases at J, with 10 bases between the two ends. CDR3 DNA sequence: TGTGCCACCAGTGAGGGACTAAGGACTAATGAAAAACTGTTTTTT. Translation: CATSEGLRTNEKLFF.

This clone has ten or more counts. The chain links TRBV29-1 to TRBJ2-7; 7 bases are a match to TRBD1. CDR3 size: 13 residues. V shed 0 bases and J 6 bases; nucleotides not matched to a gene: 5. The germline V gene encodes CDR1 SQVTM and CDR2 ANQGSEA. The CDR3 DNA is TGCAGCGTTGAAGAAAAGGGGGCTGGCGAGCAGTACTTC. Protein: CSVEEKGAGEQYF.

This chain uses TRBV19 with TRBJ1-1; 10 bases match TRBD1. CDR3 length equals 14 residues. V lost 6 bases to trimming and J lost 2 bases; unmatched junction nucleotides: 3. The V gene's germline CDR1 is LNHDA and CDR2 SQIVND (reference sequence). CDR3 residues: CASSGQGVNTEAFF. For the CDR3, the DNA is TGTGCCAGTAGCGGACAGGGGGTTAACACTGAAGCTTTCTTT. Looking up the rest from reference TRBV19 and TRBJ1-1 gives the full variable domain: DGGITQSPKYLFRKEGQNVTLSCEQNLNHDAMYWYRQDPGQGLRLIYYSQIVNDFQKGDIAEGYSVSREKKESFPLTVTSAQKNPTAFYLCASSGQGVNTEAFFGQGTRLTVV.

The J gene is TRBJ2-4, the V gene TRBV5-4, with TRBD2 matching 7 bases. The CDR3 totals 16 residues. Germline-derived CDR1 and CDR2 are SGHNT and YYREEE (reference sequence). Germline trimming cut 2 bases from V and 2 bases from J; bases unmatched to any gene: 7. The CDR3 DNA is TGTGCCAGCAGCTTCGGCATGGGGGGGACCAAAAACATTCAGTACTTC. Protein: CASSFGMGGTKNIQYF.